Following are 24 T cell receptor beta chains from one sample sequenced in a study of resident and recirculating memory T cells in vitiligo. Profiling relied on immunoSEQ multiplex PCR, and the TCRdb table lists in-frame clones only, not all of them. Found here are fewer than 80,000 clones, 90% to 95% of them singletons; the top ten hold around 4.9%. Source material: blood. These TCRs come from a male donor with vitiligo.

This chain uses TRBV5-1 with TRBJ1-4, with D perhaps TRBD1 (5 bases). CDR3 length: 15 residues. With 4 bases removed from V and 7 bases from J, the gap between germline ends came to 17 bases. From germline, CDR1 is SGHRS and CDR2 YFSETQ. CDR3 loop: CASSADGGGGEKLFF. CDR3 sequence (DNA): TGCGCCAGCAGCGCGGACGGGGGGGGAGGTGAAAAACTGTTTTTT.

The chain links TRBV9 to TRBJ2-5; D perhaps matches TRBD2 (7 bases). This CDR3 has 15 residues. Trimming pared 3 bases from V and 5 bases from J, leaving 17 bases between. CDR1 is SGDLS, CDR2 YYNGEE, per germline. CDR3 sequence: CASSGGGGRGETQYF. As DNA, the CDR3 is TGTGCCAGCAGCGGAGGCGGGGGCCGGGGGGAGACCCAGTACTTC.

This clone appeared a single time. V and J are TRBV4-3 and TRBJ1-2; perhaps TRBD1 as D (5 bases). The germline gives CDR1 LGHNA, CDR2 YSLEER. Trimming shortened V by 0 bases and J by 8 bases, and 13 bases separated the two germline ends. The length of the CDR3 is 14 residues. CDR3 sequence: CASSQDPGSPGYTF. CDR3 in DNA: TGCGCCAGCAGCCAAGATCCAGGGTCTCCCGGCTACACCTTC.

This chain uses TRBV18 with TRBJ1-1; no clear D. Germline loops: CDR1 KGHSH, CDR2 LQKENI. Trimming left V 4 bases short and J 7 bases short, with 10 bases between. The CDR3 is 12 amino acids. DNA of the CDR3: TGTGCCAGCTCACTGGCCGGAGGTGAAGCTTTCTTT. It is translated as CASSLAGGEAFF.

The chain joins TRBV7-2 to TRBJ1-5, with TRBD1 matching 9 bases. Unmatched junction bases numbered 16, after V lost 5 bases and J lost 11 bases. The CDR3 has 16 amino acids. Germline CDR1 reads SGHTA; CDR2 reads FQGNSA. CDR3 in DNA: TGTGCCAGCAGCGTTCTGATTAGGACAGGGGTTTCAGCCCAGCATTTT. Amino acid sequence: CASSVLIRTGVSAQHF.

The V and J genes are TRBV9 and TRBJ2-3, with 8 nucleotides matching TRBD1. CDR1 and CDR2 from the germline V gene are SGDLS and YYNGEE. The CDR3 loop spans 15 amino acids. Unmatched junction bases numbered 6, after V lost 2 bases and J lost 4 bases. CDR3 bases: TGTGCCAGCAGCGTTACAGGGGGGCGACCAGATACGCAGTATTTT. The encoded protein is CASSVTGGRPDTQYF.

This sequence joins TRBV4-1 and TRBJ2-7; tentatively, D is TRBD2 (5 bases). The germline gives CDR1 MGHRA, CDR2 YSYEKL. The CDR3 has 15 residues. V was trimmed by 2 bases and J by 6 bases, leaving 17 bases between them. The CDR3 loop is CASSQMSGERREQYF. The CDR3 DNA reads as TGCGCCAGCAGCCAAATGAGCGGCGAGCGACGCGAGCAGTACTTC.

The CDR3 sequence: CASSQLLKTDGYTF. For the CDR3, the DNA is TGCGCCAGCAGCCAACTACTAAAGACAGATGGCTACACCTTC. This rearrangement joins TRBV4-1 to TRBJ1-2; tentatively, D is TRBD1 (5 bases). The CDR3 is made up of 14 amino acids. Germline CDR1 and CDR2: MGHRA and YSYEKL. The V gene lost 2 bases and the J gene lost 6 bases, with 13 bases spanning the gap.

The chain couples TRBV29-1 to TRBJ2-7, with D maybe TRBD1 (6 bases). The CDR3 is made up of 13 amino acids. Germline V gene data show CDR1 as SQVTM and CDR2 as ANQGSEA. V lost 6 bases to trimming and J lost 0 bases, with 12 bases between them. CDR3 loop: CSVLTDSSYEQYF. In DNA form, the CDR3 reads TGCAGCGTCCTGACGGACAGCTCCTACGAGCAGTACTTC.

The chain joins TRBV27 to TRBJ1-1; 9 bases fit TRBD1. Germline values: CDR1 MNHEY, CDR2 SMNVEV (reference sequence). V was clipped by 8 bases and J by 6 bases; unmatched bases: 13. The CDR3 extends over 15 amino acids. The CDR3 nucleotides are TGTGCCAGCGGGACCGCGGGACAGGGCTTGTCTGAAGCTTTCTTT. Protein sequence: CASGTAGQGLSEAFF.

The CDR3 sequence: CASTSAGGADTQYF. Here the CDR3 DNA reads TGTGCCAGCACTTCAGCAGGGGGAGCAGATACGCAGTATTTT. The chain is built from TRBV5-4 and TRBJ2-3; 7 positions agree with TRBD1. The CDR3 runs 14 residues. Trimming cost V 6 bases and J 4 bases; bases outside gene matches: 8. Germline V CDR1 and CDR2: SGHNT, YYREEE (reference sequence).

This chain links TRBV6-5 with TRBJ2-7, with TRBD2 matching over 7 bases. In germline, CDR1 is MNHEY, CDR2 SVGAGI. The junction had 4 bases not matched to a gene; V was cut back by 2 bases and J by 3 bases. The CDR3 loop spans 14 amino acids. CDR3 DNA sequence: TGTGCCAGCAGTTACGGGGGGGATAACTACGAGCAGTACTTC. It specifies CASSYGGDNYEQYF.

In this sample, this clone turned up a few times. V is TRBV6-1 and J is TRBJ1-5; 9 nucleotides match TRBD1. The length of the CDR3 is 16 residues. V lost 4 bases to trimming and J lost 0 bases; unmatched junction nucleotides: 4. From germline, CDR1 is MNHNS and CDR2 SASEGT. The CDR3 protein is CASSARTGVSNQPQHF. The CDR3 DNA follows: TGTGCCAGCAGTGCCAGGACAGGGGTTAGCAATCAGCCCCAGCATTTT.

The rearrangement uses TRBV18 and TRBJ1-1; 7 bases match TRBD1. CDR3 length equals 17 residues. The V and J ends lost 3 bases and 4 bases, in that order; junction bases with no gene match: 14. Germline values: CDR1 KGHSH, CDR2 LQKENI. CDR3 DNA: TGTGCCAGCTCACCCTTTGTTACAGGGGATCGGGGCACTGAAGCTTTCTTT. Translation gives CASSPFVTGDRGTEAFF.

The gene calls are TRBV5-1 and TRBJ1-5; D perhaps matches TRBD1 (6 bases). The CDR3 is 16 amino acids. V shed 4 bases and J shed 7 bases, with 21 bases lying between them. The germline V gene encodes CDR1 SGHRS and CDR2 YFSETQ. The DNA for the CDR3 is TGCGCCAGCAGCCTCTCCCCAAGGACAGAGGGCCAGCCCCAGCATTTT. This translates into CASSLSPRTEGQPQHF.

The genes are TRBV7-3 and TRBJ2-2; D may be TRBD1 (6 bases). This CDR3 has 13 amino acids. CDR1 and CDR2 (germline): SGHTA, FQGTGA. V dropped 1 base and J dropped 7 bases, with 7 bases sitting between them. The CDR3 region is CASSLRGHGELFF. CDR3 sequence (DNA): TGTGCCAGCAGCTTAAGGGGGCACGGGGAGCTGTTTTTT.

The gene calls are TRBV5-4 and TRBJ2-3; tentative D call: TRBD2 (6 bases). The CDR3 has 12 amino acids. The germline V and J ends were trimmed by 4 bases and 4 bases, with 7 bases remaining between them. The germline CDR1 and CDR2 sequences are SGHNT and YYREEE (reference sequence). This chain's CDR3 is CASSGRSDTQYF. Written as DNA, the CDR3 is TGTGCCAGCAGCGGGAGGTCAGATACGCAGTATTTT.

This chain connects TRBV5-6 to TRBJ2-5, with 9 bases matching TRBD1. The DNA end favors TRBJ2-7, so the J call may be wrong. The CDR3 runs 15 residues. The germline V gene has CDR1 SGHDT and CDR2 YYEEEE. CDR3 sequence reads: CASSLGGQGLDEQYF. In nucleotides, the CDR3 is TGTGCCAGCAGCTTGGGCGGACAGGGGTTGGACGAGCAGTACTTC.

V and J are TRBV7-2 and TRBJ1-2, with 7 bases matching TRBD1. The CDR3 loop spans 16 amino acids. In germline, CDR1 is SGHTA, CDR2 FQGNSA. V lost 7 bases, J lost 5 bases, and 16 bases stayed unmatched. The CDR3 spells CASINFKSGTVYGYTF. The CDR3 DNA reads as TGTGCCAGCATCAACTTCAAGTCCGGGACAGTTTATGGCTACACCTTC.

V usage is TRBV5-4 and J usage is TRBJ1-1; no clear D gene. This CDR3 is 14 amino acids long. Trimming stripped 4 bases from V and 3 bases from J, with 13 bases between. Germline V gene sequence: CDR1 SGHNT, CDR2 YYREEE (reference sequence). CDR3 residues: CASSGGGRHTEAFF. Written as DNA, the CDR3 is TGTGCCAGCAGCGGAGGAGGGCGGCACACTGAAGCTTTCTTT.

This sequence joins TRBV6-6 and TRBJ1-6; weak D call: TRBD1 (6 bases). In germline, CDR1 is MNHNY, CDR2 SVGAGI (reference sequence). The length of the CDR3 is 15 residues. V shed 2 bases and J shed 6 bases, with 11 bases lying between them. DNA for the CDR3: TGTGCCAGCAGTTACACACAGGGTCCTAATTCACCCCTCCACTTT. Translation gives CASSYTQGPNSPLHF.

This clone turned up a few times. V gene TRBV9 combines with J gene TRBJ1-4; TRBD1 might be the D (6 bases). CDR3 length: 14 residues. Germline V gene lookup returns CDR1 SGDLS and CDR2 YYNGEE. Deletions cut 7 bases from V and 5 bases from J, with 15 bases between. DNA of the CDR3: TGTGCCAGCTCCCCGGACCAGGGGAATGAAAAACTGTTTTTT. It codes for CASSPDQGNEKLFF.

The chain is built from TRBV6-1 and TRBJ2-7, with 14 bases identical to TRBD2. This CDR3 spans 15 amino acids. Trimming cost V 3 bases and J 7 bases; bases outside gene matches: 5. Looked up from germline, CDR1 is MNHNS and CDR2 is SASEGT. DNA of the CDR3: TGTGCCAGCAGTGACTGGACTAGCGGGGGGCGGGAGCAGTACTTC. It translates to CASSDWTSGGREQYF.

V gene TRBV27 combines with J gene TRBJ1-1, with 8 bases fitting TRBD1. The germline V gene has CDR1 MNHEY and CDR2 SMNVEV (reference sequence). The CDR3 has 18 amino acids. After removal of 6 bases from V and 0 bases from J, the junction contained 15 bases not matched to a gene. The CDR3 DNA is TGTGCCAGCAGCTCCGGTTCAGGGGGCCTAGGAATGAACACTGAAGCTTTCTTT. Its protein is CASSSGSGGLGMNTEAFF.